Listed here are 6 T cell receptor beta chains from one sample, sequenced in a study of T cell responses to AZD1222 COVID-19 vaccine. Assay used: immunoSEQ multiplex PCR; TCRdb lists only in-frame clones, some missing. Of more than 100,000 clones in the sample, roughly 91% are singletons; the top ten hold approximately 5%. Sequencing was performed on peripheral blood, taken 28 days after the second AZD1222 dose. The receptors were gathered from an adult who received the AZD1222 COVID-19 vaccine.

The J gene is TRBJ1-5, the V gene TRBV24-1; D gene uncertain. V was shortened by 0 bases and J by 1 base, with 6 bases between the two germline ends. The CDR3 runs 15 residues. CDR1 and CDR2 (germline): KGHDR, SFDVKD. This chain's CDR3 is CATSDLRDSNQPQHF. The CDR3, as DNA: TGTGCCACCAGTGATTTGAGAGACAGCAATCAGCCCCAGCATTTT.

V and J are TRBV28 and TRBJ1-1; no firm D call. The CDR3 extends over 12 amino acids. The V end lost 3 bases, the J end lost 6 bases, and 8 bases lay between the germline ends. The V gene's germline CDR1 is MDHEN and CDR2 SYDVKM. CDR3 DNA: TGTGCCAGCAGTTTTACTCCCCCTGAAGCTTTCTTT. This encodes CASSFTPPEAFF.

The chain is built from TRBV18 and TRBJ1-5; D may be TRBD1 (5 bases). V lost 3 bases to trimming and J lost 5 bases, with 11 bases between them. The CDR3 extends over 14 amino acids. Germline V gives CDR1 KGHSH, CDR2 LQKENI. The CDR3 DNA sequence: TGTGCCAGCTCACCGGCAGGGAGGGATCAGCCCCAGCATTTT. It encodes CASSPAGRDQPQHF.

This rearrangement joins TRBV6-4 to TRBJ2-5; TRBD2 aligns across 13 bases. J was trimmed by 0 bases and V by 0 bases; bases with no gene match: 1. Germline CDR1 reads MRHNA; CDR2 reads SNTAGT. The CDR3 totals 17 residues. The CDR3 here is CASSDSGTSGNQETQYF. CDR3 sequence (DNA): TGTGCCAGCAGTGACTCTGGGACTAGCGGGAACCAAGAGACCCAGTACTTC.

The rearrangement links TRBV5-5 to TRBJ2-7, with a tentative D call TRBD2 (5 bases). V shed 2 bases and J shed 3 bases, with 12 bases lying between them. This CDR3 spans 14 amino acids. In germline, CDR1 is SGHKS, CDR2 YYEKEE (reference sequence). The CDR3 sequence: CASSLADLDYEQYF. In nucleotides, the CDR3 is TGTGCCAGCAGCTTAGCGGACTTAGACTACGAGCAGTACTTC.

The rearrangement links TRBV19 to TRBJ1-6; D remains unclear. CDR1 is LNHDA, CDR2 SQIVND, per germline (reference sequence). This CDR3 has 13 amino acids. The V end was cut by 7 bases, the J end by 9 bases, with 13 bases between. The CDR3 DNA sequence: TGTGCCAGTACGGGATTAGTGGCTTCACCCCTCCACTTT. It encodes CASTGLVASPLHF.